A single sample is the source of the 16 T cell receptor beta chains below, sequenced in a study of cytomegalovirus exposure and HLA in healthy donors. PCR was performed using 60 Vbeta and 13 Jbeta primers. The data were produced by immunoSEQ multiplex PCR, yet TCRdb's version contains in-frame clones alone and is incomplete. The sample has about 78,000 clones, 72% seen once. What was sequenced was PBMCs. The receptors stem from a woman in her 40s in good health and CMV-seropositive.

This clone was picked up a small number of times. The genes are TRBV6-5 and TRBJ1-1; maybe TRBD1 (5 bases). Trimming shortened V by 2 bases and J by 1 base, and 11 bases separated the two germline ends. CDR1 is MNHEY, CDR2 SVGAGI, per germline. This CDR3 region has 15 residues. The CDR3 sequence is CASSYGARENTEAFF. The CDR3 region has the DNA TGTGCCAGCAGTTACGGCGCCAGGGAGAACACTGAAGCTTTCTTT.

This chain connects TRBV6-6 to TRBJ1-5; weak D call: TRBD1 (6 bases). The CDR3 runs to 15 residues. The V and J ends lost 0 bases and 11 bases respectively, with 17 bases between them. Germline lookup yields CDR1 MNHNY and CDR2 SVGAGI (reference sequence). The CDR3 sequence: CASSYSAAGEKAQHF. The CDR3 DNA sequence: TGTGCCAGCAGTTACTCGGCGGCAGGGGAAAAAGCCCAGCATTTT.

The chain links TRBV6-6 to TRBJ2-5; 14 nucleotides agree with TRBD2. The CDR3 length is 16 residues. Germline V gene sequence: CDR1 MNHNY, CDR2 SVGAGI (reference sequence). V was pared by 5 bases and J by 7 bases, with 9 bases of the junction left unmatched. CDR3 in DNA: TGTGCCAGCAGTCAAGGACTAGCGGGGGGATCAGGGACCCAGTACTTC. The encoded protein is CASSQGLAGGSGTQYF.

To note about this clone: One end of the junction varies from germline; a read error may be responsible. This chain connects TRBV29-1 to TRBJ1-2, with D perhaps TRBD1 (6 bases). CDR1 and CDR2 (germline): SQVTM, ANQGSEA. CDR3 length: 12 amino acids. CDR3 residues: CSVEDSNYGYPF. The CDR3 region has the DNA TGCAGCGTTGAGGACAGCAACTATGGCTACCCCTTC. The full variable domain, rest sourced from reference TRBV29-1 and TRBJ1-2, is SAVISQKPSRDICQRGTSLTIQCQVDSQVTMMFWYRQQPGQSLTLIATANQGSEATYESGFVIDKFPISRPNLTFSTLTVSNMSPEDSSIYLCSVEDSNYGYPFGSGTRLTVV.

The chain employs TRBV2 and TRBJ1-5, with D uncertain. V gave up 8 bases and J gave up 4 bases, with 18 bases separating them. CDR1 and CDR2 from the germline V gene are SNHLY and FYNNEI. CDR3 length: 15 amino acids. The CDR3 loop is CASSGAVIGNQPQHF. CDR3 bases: TGTGCCAGCTCGGGAGCCGTAATCGGGAATCAGCCCCAGCATTTT. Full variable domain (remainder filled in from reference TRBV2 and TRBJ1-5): EPEVTQTPSHQVTQMGQEVILRCVPISNHLYFYWYRQILGQKVEFLVSFYNNEISEKSEIFDDQFSVERPDGSNFTLKIRSTKLEDSAMYFCASSGAVIGNQPQHFGDGTRLSIL.

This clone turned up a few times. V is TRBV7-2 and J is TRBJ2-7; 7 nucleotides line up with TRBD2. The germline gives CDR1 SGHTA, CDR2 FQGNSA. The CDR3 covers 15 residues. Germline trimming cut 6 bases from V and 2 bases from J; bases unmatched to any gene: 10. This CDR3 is CASSTVGGGPYEQYF. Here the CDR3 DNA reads TGTGCCAGCAGTACGGTGGGGGGAGGGCCCTACGAGCAGTACTTC.

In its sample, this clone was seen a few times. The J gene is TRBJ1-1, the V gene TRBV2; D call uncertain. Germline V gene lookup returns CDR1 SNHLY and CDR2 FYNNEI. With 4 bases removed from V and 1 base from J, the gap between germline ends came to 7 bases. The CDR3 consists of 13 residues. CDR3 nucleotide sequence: TGTGCCAGCAGTGTTGAGGGGAACACTGAAGCTTTCTTT. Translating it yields CASSVEGNTEAFF.

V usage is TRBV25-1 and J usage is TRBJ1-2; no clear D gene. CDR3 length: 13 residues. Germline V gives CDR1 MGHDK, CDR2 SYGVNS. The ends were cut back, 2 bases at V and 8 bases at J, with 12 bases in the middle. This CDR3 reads CASSEGPVLGYTF. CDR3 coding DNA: TGTGCCAGCAGTGAAGGGCCAGTCCTGGGCTACACCTTC.

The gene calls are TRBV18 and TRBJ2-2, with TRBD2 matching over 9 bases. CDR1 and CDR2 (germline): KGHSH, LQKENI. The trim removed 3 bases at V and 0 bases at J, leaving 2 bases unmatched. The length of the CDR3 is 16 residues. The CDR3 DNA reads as TGTGCCAGCTCACCGGCTAGCGGGACGAACACCGGGGAGCTGTTTTTT. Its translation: CASSPASGTNTGELFF.

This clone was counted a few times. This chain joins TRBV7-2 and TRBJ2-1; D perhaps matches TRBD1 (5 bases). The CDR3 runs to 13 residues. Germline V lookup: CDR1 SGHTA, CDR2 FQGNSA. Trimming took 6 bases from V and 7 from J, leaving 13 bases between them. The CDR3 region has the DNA TGTGCCAGCAGGCTAGGGGTAGAAAATGAGCAGTTCTTC. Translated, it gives CASRLGVENEQFF.

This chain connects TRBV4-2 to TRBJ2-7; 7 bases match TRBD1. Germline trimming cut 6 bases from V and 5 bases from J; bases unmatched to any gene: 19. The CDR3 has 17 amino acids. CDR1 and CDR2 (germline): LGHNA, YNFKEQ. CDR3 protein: CASRKGSGSLTGDEQYF. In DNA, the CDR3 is TGTGCCAGCAGAAAAGGTTCGGGATCACTAACAGGGGACGAGCAGTACTTC.

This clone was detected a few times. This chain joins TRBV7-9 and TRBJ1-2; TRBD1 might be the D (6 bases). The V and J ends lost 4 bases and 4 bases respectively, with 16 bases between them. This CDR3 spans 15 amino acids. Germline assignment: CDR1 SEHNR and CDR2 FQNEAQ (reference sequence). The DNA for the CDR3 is TGTGCCAGCAGCTCCCAACAGGGCGAGGGCTATGGCTACACCTTC. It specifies CASSSQQGEGYGYTF.

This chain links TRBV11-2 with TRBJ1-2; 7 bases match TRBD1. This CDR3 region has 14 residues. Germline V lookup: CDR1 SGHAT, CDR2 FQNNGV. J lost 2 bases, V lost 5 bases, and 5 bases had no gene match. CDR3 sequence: CASSHDRVNYGYTF. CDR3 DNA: TGTGCCAGCAGCCATGACAGGGTGAACTATGGCTACACCTTC.

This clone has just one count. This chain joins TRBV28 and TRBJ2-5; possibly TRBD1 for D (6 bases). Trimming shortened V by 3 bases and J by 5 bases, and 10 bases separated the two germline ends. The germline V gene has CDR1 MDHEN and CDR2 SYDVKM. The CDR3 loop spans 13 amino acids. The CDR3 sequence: CASSFYRDETQYF. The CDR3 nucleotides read TGTGCCAGCAGTTTTTACAGGGACGAGACCCAGTACTTC.

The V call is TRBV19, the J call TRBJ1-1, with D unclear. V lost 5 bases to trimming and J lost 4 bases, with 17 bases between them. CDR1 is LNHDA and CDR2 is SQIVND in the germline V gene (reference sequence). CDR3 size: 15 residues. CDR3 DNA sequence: TGTGCCAGTAGTTTAGGAGGGCGTCTTGTCACTGAAGCTTTCTTT. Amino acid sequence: CASSLGGRLVTEAFF.

This CDR3 reads CASSEIQGQPQHF. CDR3 in DNA: TGTGCCAGCAGTGAAATACAGGGCCAGCCCCAGCATTTT. The rearrangement links TRBV6-1 to TRBJ1-5, with D perhaps TRBD1 (6 bases). The CDR3 has 13 residues. Germline V CDR1 and CDR2: MNHNS, SASEGT. V gave up 2 bases and J gave up 7 bases, with 9 bases separating them.